A selection of T cell receptor beta chains follows, all from one sample in a study of T cell responses to AZD1222 COVID-19 vaccine. Generated by immunoSEQ multiplex PCR, the TCRdb table keeps only in-frame clones and is missing some. The data contain about 130,000 clones, around 87% of them singletons. The sample was peripheral blood, taken on day 0 of AZD1222 vaccination. Source of these receptors: an adult in good health. CDR3s leave out the opening cysteine and the closing phenylalanine or tryptophan. Each record gives: clone size, V gene, J gene, CDR3 protein. Some rows have no size entry. The others give once, few or many, or a class for an expanded clone.

size: NA; V: TRBV5-1; J: TRBJ1-6; CDR3: ASSLERFNSPLH
size: NA; V: TRBV30; J: TRBJ2-7; CDR3: AWSASPGKQY
size: NA; V: TRBV6-5; J: TRBJ1-6; CDR3: ASSYSAGWPLH
size: few; V: TRBV2; J: TRBJ2-7; CDR3: AGGPSGVTYEQY
size: NA; V: TRBV29-1; J: TRBJ2-7; CDR3: SASSRSSYEQY
size: few; V: TRBV5-4; J: TRBJ1-3; CDR3: ASSLRGGGERISGNTIY
size: NA; V: TRBV11-2; J: TRBJ1-3; CDR3: ASSRGTVGNTIY
size: NA; V: TRBV5-6; J: TRBJ2-1; CDR3: ATTGGAGGLSYNEQF
size: few; V: TRBV5-6; J: TRBJ2-1; CDR3: ASSTGAYNEQF
size: NA; V: TRBV3-1/TRBV3-2; J: TRBJ1-1; CDR3: ASSVRTGGTEAF
size: NA; V: TRBV9; J: TRBJ1-2; CDR3: ASSGGLQGNYGYT
size: once; V: TRBV27; J: TRBJ1-5; CDR3: ASSLFGQYSNQPQH
size: NA; V: TRBV7-8; J: TRBJ2-3; CDR3: ASSLEVGDTQY
size: NA; V: TRBV5-1; J: TRBJ1-1; CDR3: ASTQELNTEAF
size: NA; V: TRBV5-8; J: TRBJ1-5; CDR3: ASSFVHSNQPQH
size: NA; V: TRBV30; J: TRBJ1-4; CDR3: AWSGMGTGVEKLF
size: NA; V: TRBV6-5; J: TRBJ1-5; CDR3: ASRKNSNQPQH
size: NA; V: TRBV27; J: TRBJ1-5; CDR3: ASSPFGQGGYQPQH